These 26 T cell receptor beta chains were all obtained from the same sample, sequenced in a study of T cell responses to AZD1222 COVID-19 vaccine (dated by TCRdb to the early 2020s). What this sample's time point label stands for: baseline before first vaccination. The method behind the library was the immunoSEQ multiplex PCR assay. TCRdb took this table from immuneACCESS and kept in-frame rearrangements with V and J called. Such tables lack part of the clones; where checked against another copy, unresolved V genes explain under half of the gap, and the rest is unexplained. This sample comprises about 180,000 clones, around 88% of them detected only once. The ten largest clones capture 0.49% of the sample. Source: peripheral blood, taken on day 0 of AZD1222 vaccination. All receptors derive from an adult in good health.

V is TRBV19 and J is TRBJ1-5; 8 nucleotides agree with TRBD1. The CDR3 consists of 15 residues. With V trimmed by 5 bases and J by 7 bases, 10 bases remained unmatched. Looked up from germline, CDR1 is LNHDA and CDR2 is SQIVND (reference sequence). CDR3 sequence reads: CASSLIGQGGQPQHF. Here the CDR3 DNA reads TGTGCCAGTAGTTTAATAGGACAGGGTGGACAGCCCCAGCATTTT.

Details on this clone: Germline is not matched at one junction end, which may reflect a read error. The chain couples TRBV5-1 to TRBJ2-2, with a possible D match to TRBD1 (5 bases). There are 12 residues in the CDR3. Germline V gene data show CDR1 as SGHRS and CDR2 as YFSETQ. The DNA of the CDR3 is TGCGCCAGCAGCCAGGGAACAGGTGGAGCTGTTTTT. The encoded protein is CASSQGTGGAVF. The whole variable domain, filled in from reference TRBV5-1 and TRBJ2-2, reads KAGVTQTPRYLIKTRGQQVTLSCSPISGHRSVSWYQQTPGQGLQFLFEYFSETQRNKGNFPGRFSGRQFSNSRSEMNVSTLELGDSALYLCASSQGTGGAVFGEGSRLTVL.

This clone is a singleton in its sample. V usage is TRBV6-5 and J usage is TRBJ2-3; 7 nucleotides match TRBD1. V trimming: 5 bases; J trimming: 2 bases; junction bases outside the gene matches: 7. The CDR3 contains 15 residues. The V gene's germline CDR1 is MNHEY and CDR2 SVGAGI. The CDR3 is CASSLTGSPTDTQYF. The CDR3 DNA reads TGTGCCAGCAGTCTGACAGGGTCCCCCACAGATACGCAGTATTTT.

The chain carries TRBV7-9 and TRBJ2-1; TRBD2 matches 10 bases. Looked up from germline, CDR1 is SEHNR and CDR2 is FQNEAQ (reference sequence). The CDR3 runs to 15 residues. Trimming cost V 2 bases and J 4 bases; bases outside gene matches: 2. CDR3 nucleotides: TGTGCCAGCAGCTTAATGACTAGCGGGTACAATGAGCAGTTCTTC. This codes for CASSLMTSGYNEQFF.

This clone was seen just once. The gene calls are TRBV7-8 and TRBJ1-5, with a tentative D call TRBD1 (5 bases). From germline, CDR1 is SGHVS and CDR2 FQNEAQ. The V end lost 2 bases, the J end lost 6 bases, and 5 bases lay between the germline ends. The CDR3 consists of 12 residues. The CDR3 loop is CASSLRGQPQHF. CDR3 DNA: TGTGCCAGCAGCTTAAGGGGTCAGCCCCAGCATTTT. The variable domain in full, completed from reference TRBV7-8 and TRBJ1-5, reads GAGVSQSPRYKVAKRGQDVALRCDPISGHVSLFWYQQALGQGPEFLTYFQNEAQLDKSGLPSDRFFAERPEGSVSTLKIQRTQQEDSAVYLCASSLRGQPQHFGDGTRLSIL.

The V gene is TRBV7-3, the J gene TRBJ2-2, with 8 bases fitting TRBD1. There are 18 residues in the CDR3. The germline V gene has CDR1 SGHTA and CDR2 FQGTGA. Trimming cost V 5 bases and J 4 bases; bases outside gene matches: 15. CDR3 sequence: CASSLLPTGARGTGELFF. The CDR3 DNA sequence: TGTGCCAGCAGCCTACTCCCGACAGGGGCTAGGGGCACCGGGGAGCTGTTTTTT.

This sequence joins TRBV6-5 and TRBJ2-7; 8 bases fit TRBD1. The V gene's germline CDR1 is MNHEY and CDR2 SVGAGI. The CDR3 is made up of 16 amino acids. V lost 0 bases, J lost 4 bases, and 8 bases stayed unmatched. In nucleotides, the CDR3 is TGTGCCAGCAGTTACTCGGAGACAGGGGCTTCTTACGAGCAGTACTTC. It yields the protein CASSYSETGASYEQYF.

This chain connects TRBV4-1 to TRBJ1-5, with TRBD1 matching over 7 bases. Per the germline V gene, CDR1 is MGHRA and CDR2 is YSYEKL. After removal of 1 base from V and 6 bases from J, the junction contained 6 bases not matched to a gene. This CDR3 is built from 15 residues. CDR3 protein: CASSQGGGGLQPQHF. The CDR3, as DNA: TGCGCCAGCAGCCAAGGGGGAGGGGGCCTTCAGCCCCAGCATTTT.

The CDR3 here is CASSQDPGELFF. In DNA, the CDR3 is TGTGCCAGCAGCCAAGATCCCGGGGAGCTGTTTTTT. The V gene is TRBV3-1 (or the pseudogene TRBV3-2), the J gene TRBJ2-2; D remains unclear. CDR3 length: 12 residues. Germline CDR1 and CDR2: LGHDT and YNNKEL (reference sequence). The germline V and J ends were trimmed by 0 bases and 6 bases, with 2 bases remaining between them.

This chain uses TRBV30 with TRBJ1-5, with D possibly matching TRBD1 (5 bases). The CDR3 loop spans 14 amino acids. Germline V gene sequence: CDR1 GTSNPN, CDR2 SVGIG (reference sequence). Between the trimmed V and J ends, which lost 0 bases and 5 bases, there was a span of 11 bases. The CDR3 is CAWSVPGGDQPQHF. For the CDR3, the DNA is TGTGCCTGGAGTGTACCTGGAGGGGATCAGCCCCAGCATTTT. The full variable domain, completed using reference TRBV30 and TRBJ1-5, is SQTIHQWPATLVQPVGSPLSLECTVEGTSNPNLYWYRQAAGRGLQLLFYSVGIGQISSEVPQNLSASRPQDRQFILSSKKLLLSDSGFYLCAWSVPGGDQPQHFGDGTRLSIL.

This chain links TRBV28 with TRBJ2-1, with 14 bases fitting TRBD2. Per the germline V gene, CDR1 is MDHEN and CDR2 is SYDVKM. After removal of 4 bases from V and 8 bases from J, the junction contained 13 bases not matched to a gene. The CDR3 has 18 residues. CDR3 nucleotides: TGTGCCAGCAGTTCTCCGACTAGCGGGGGGGCTCAGTTCGATGAGCAGTTCTTC. Protein sequence: CASSSPTSGGAQFDEQFF.

V and J are TRBV28 and TRBJ1-5; D is perhaps TRBD1 (6 bases). This CDR3 contains 16 residues. V was trimmed by 5 bases and J by 8 bases, leaving 22 bases between them. Germline V lookup: CDR1 MDHEN, CDR2 SYDVKM. DNA of the CDR3: TGTGCCAGCAGTCAGAGTACAGGGACTGGGGGGAAGCCCCAGCATTTT. As protein: CASSQSTGTGGKPQHF. The full variable domain, its missing parts supplied by reference TRBV28 and TRBJ1-5, is DVKVTQSSRYLVKRTGEKVFLECVQDMDHENMFWYRQDPGLGLRLIYFSYDVKMKEKGDIPEGYSVSREKKERFSLILESASTNQTSMYLCASSQSTGTGGKPQHFGDGTRLSIL.

The chain has TRBV4-2 and TRBJ1-5; 9 bases align to TRBD1. Germline CDR1 is LGHNA and CDR2 is YNFKEQ. J lost 7 bases, V lost 0 bases, and 19 bases had no gene match. The CDR3 has 20 residues. CDR3 loop: CASSQDHGYRGPGFGQPQHF. CDR3 nucleotides: TGTGCCAGCAGCCAAGACCATGGGTACAGGGGGCCCGGGTTTGGACAGCCCCAGCATTTT.

The table lists this clone with a few counts. The gene calls are TRBV6-5 and TRBJ2-1; 7 bases agree with TRBD2. The CDR3 contains 16 residues. Germline V gene sequence: CDR1 MNHEY, CDR2 SVGAGI. With V trimmed by 0 bases and J by 2 bases, 4 bases remained unmatched. Here the CDR3 DNA reads TGTGCCAGCAGTTACTCGATGGGGACTACCTACAATGAGCAGTTCTTC. Translating gives CASSYSMGTTYNEQFF.

As regards this clone: Other DNA sequences in the same sample also yield this CDR3. The chain joins TRBV5-1 to TRBJ1-3; D remains ambiguous. Germline CDR1 is SGHRS and CDR2 is YFSETQ. V dropped 8 bases and J dropped 0 bases, with 9 bases sitting between them. This CDR3 comprises 13 residues. The CDR3 region is CASSPSSGNTIYF. CDR3 nucleotide sequence: TGCGCCAGTTCTCCGAGCTCTGGAAACACCATATATTTT.

This clone has more than one count but fewer than ten. The rearrangement links TRBV3-1 (or the pseudogene TRBV3-2) to TRBJ1-6; D is ambiguous. The CDR3 is 14 amino acids. The V gene's germline CDR1 is LGHDT and CDR2 YNNKEL (reference sequence). The V end lost 1 base, the J end lost 10 bases, and 11 bases lay between the germline ends. Here the CDR3 reads CASSQVGERSPLHF. The CDR3 coding sequence is TGTGCCAGCAGCCAAGTTGGTGAGCGGTCACCCCTCCACTTT.

This chain's CDR3 is CASRGHGVPIKQYF. In DNA, the CDR3 is TGTGCCAGCAGGGGCCACGGGGTGCCCATAAAGCAGTACTTC. J is TRBJ2-7 and V is TRBV28; the D gene is possibly TRBD2 (5 bases). CDR1 and CDR2 from the germline V gene are MDHEN and SYDVKM. V lost 6 bases and J lost 8, with 20 bases in between. The CDR3 is made up of 14 amino acids.

CDR3 loop: CASSLNGRGSGELFF. CDR3 sequence (DNA): TGTGCCAGCAGTCTAAATGGTCGGGGGTCAGGGGAGCTGTTTTTT. This sequence joins TRBV28 and TRBJ2-2; a weak D match, TRBD2 (6 bases). The CDR3 length is 15 residues. The V end was cut by 5 bases, the J end by 8 bases, with 18 bases between. Per the germline V gene, CDR1 is MDHEN and CDR2 is SYDVKM.

The chain employs TRBV5-1 and TRBJ2-7; a possible D gene is TRBD1 (6 bases). Germline CDR1 reads SGHRS; CDR2 reads YFSETQ. Trimming stripped 2 bases from V and 5 bases from J, with 11 bases between. The CDR3 has 13 residues. For the CDR3, the DNA is TGCGCCAGCAGCTTCCCGGACAGCGACGAGCAGTACTTC. Translated, it gives CASSFPDSDEQYF.

The chain combines TRBV6-5 with TRBJ2-1; unclear D gene. The CDR3 length is 11 residues. Germline CDR1 is MNHEY and CDR2 is SVGAGI. Trimming left V 6 bases short and J 6 bases short, with 6 bases between. CDR3 bases: TGTGCCAGCAGGCTAGGCAATGAGCAGTTCTTC. It translates to CASRLGNEQFF.

J is TRBJ1-5 and V is TRBV1. TRBV1 is classified as a pseudogene. The CDR3 loop spans 15 amino acids. CDR3 sequence reads: CTSSQGGNSNQPQHF. The CDR3 DNA reads TGCACCAGCAGCCAAGGAGGGAATAGCAATCAGCCCCAGCATTTT.

This chain connects TRBV28 to TRBJ2-2; D is undetermined. Germline assignment: CDR1 MDHEN and CDR2 SYDVKM. The CDR3 sequence is 13 residues long. V was shortened by 4 bases and J by 2 bases, with 5 bases between the two germline ends. CDR3 protein: CASSYRNTGELFF. As DNA, the CDR3 is TGTGCCAGCAGTTACAGAAACACCGGGGAGCTGTTTTTT.

This chain links TRBV7-9 with TRBJ2-3; a weak D match, TRBD2 (6 bases). Germline V lookup: CDR1 SEHNR, CDR2 FQNEAQ (reference sequence). There are 15 residues in the CDR3. V dropped 1 base and J dropped 7 bases, with 15 bases sitting between them. DNA of the CDR3: TGTGCCAGCAGCTTAGGGGGGGAGGTTATGAATACGCAGTATTTT. Translating it yields CASSLGGEVMNTQYF.

This chain links TRBV13 with TRBJ2-7, with 7 bases aligning to TRBD1. This CDR3 region has 14 residues. Germline V gene sequence: CDR1 PRHDT, CDR2 FYEKMQ (reference sequence). V shed 2 bases and J 1 base; nucleotides not matched to a gene: 2. The CDR3 sequence: CASSLMGQSYEQYF. In DNA form, the CDR3 reads TGTGCCAGCAGCTTAATGGGACAGTCCTACGAGCAGTACTTC.

The chain links TRBV19 to TRBJ2-5, with 8 bases that match TRBD1. The CDR3 is 15 amino acids. With V trimmed by 5 bases and J by 5 bases, 10 bases remained unmatched. Germline CDR1 reads LNHDA; CDR2 reads SQIVND (reference sequence). CDR3: CASSFRTGSAETQYF. As DNA, the CDR3 is TGTGCCAGTAGTTTCCGGACAGGGTCCGCCGAGACCCAGTACTTC.

The genes are TRBV12-5 and TRBJ1-1; weak D call: TRBD1 (6 bases). Trimming pared 0 bases from V and 7 bases from J, leaving 12 bases between. Germline CDR1 LGHNT, CDR2 FRNRAP. This CDR3 region has 14 residues. The CDR3 DNA reads TGTGCTAGTGGTTTGGTTAGGGGGAGGGATGAAGCTTTCTTT. Translated: CASGLVRGRDEAFF.